This T cell receptor beta chain was documented in a study of identical twins. Findings and limits, study-wide: Models underestimated how often monozygotic twins shared out-of-frame TCR alpha. One should note that invariant MAIT and iNKT cells could partly confound zero-insertion analyses.

Trimming pared 5 bases from V and 1 base from J, leaving 14 bases between. This CDR3 has 14 residues. Germline CDR1 SQVTM, CDR2 ANQGSEA. TCRdb independently ran MiXCR on the 5' RACE reads; one entry per CDR3 protein. The table has hundreds of thousands of distinct CDR3 sequences, around 6% seen once. About this clonotype: No antigen is known for it.

The rearrangement joins TRBV29-1 to TRBJ2-5; unclear D gene. Sequencing was done on a sample of naive T cells sorted from blood. The source of this sequence is a man aged 18 to 30 in good health. CDR3 bases: TGCAGCGTTTTTCGATCCCCCGTCCAAGAGACCCAGTACTTC. It codes for CSVFRSPVQETQYF.